Each of the 28 T cell receptor beta chains below was sequenced from the same sample in a study of cytomegalovirus exposure and HLA in healthy donors (dated by TCRdb to about 2017). Receptor libraries were prepared by the immunoSEQ multiplex PCR assay. The multiplex PCR relied on a mix of 60 forward primers for TCR Vbeta segments and 13 reverse primers for TCR Jbeta segments. The table was pulled from immuneACCESS by TCRdb, which kept in-frame rearrangements only. Such tables lose some clones; where checked, under half of the loss comes from unresolved V genes, and the rest has no known cause. This sample has about 190,000 clones in its table, and 80% of those were observed once. The ten largest make up approximately 6.3% of the sample. The sample comprised PBMCs. The receptor source for this set is a man aged 40-49 years in good health and CMV-seropositive.

This clone has just one count. The chain employs TRBV5-1 and TRBJ1-2, with 8 bases aligning to TRBD1. J gave up 5 bases and V 0 bases, and 9 bases lay outside the gene matches. The CDR3 has 16 residues. Germline values: CDR1 SGHRS, CDR2 YFSETQ. This CDR3 reads CASSLAPMDRDYGYTF. CDR3 sequence (DNA): TGCGCCAGCAGCTTGGCCCCAATGGACAGGGATTATGGCTACACCTTC.

The chain combines TRBV4-3 with TRBJ2-2, with 7 bases lining up with TRBD2. CDR1 LGHNA and CDR2 YSLEER come from the germline V gene. This CDR3 spans 16 amino acids. Losses at the gene ends were 3 bases for V and 1 base for J; bases not matched to a gene: 5. The CDR3 DNA reads as TGCGCCAGCAGCCAGGGGGGGGGAAAGAACACCGGGGAGCTGTTTTTT. It translates to CASSQGGGKNTGELFF.

This clone was seen once. This chain joins TRBV21-1 and TRBJ2-1; no check of the table's D call, TRBD2, against the DNA was made. TRBV21-1 is recorded as a pseudogene. The CDR3 totals 16 residues. CDR3 bases: TGTGCCAGCAGCAAAGGTAGAACACGGGGGAGCAATGAGCAGTTCTTC. Amino acids: CASSKGRTRGSNEQFF.

CDR3 amino acids: CASGLGVGYTF. The CDR3 DNA is TGTGCTAGTGGTTTAGGGGTTGGCTACACCTTC. The J gene is TRBJ1-2, the V gene TRBV12-5; a weak D match, TRBD1 (5 bases). Germline CDR1 LGHNT, CDR2 FRNRAP. V dropped 3 bases and J dropped 7 bases, with 6 bases sitting between them. This CDR3 is 11 amino acids long.

This clone was observed a handful of times. Mismatch with germline at one junction end may stem from a read error. This rearrangement joins TRBV25-1 to TRBJ2-2; D gene ambiguous. The CDR3 sequence is 12 residues long. The V gene's germline CDR1 is MGHDK and CDR2 SYGVNS. CDR3 sequence: CASTRNTGELFF. The CDR3 coding sequence is TGTGCAAGCACCAGGAACACCGGGGAGCTGTTTTTT.

In this sample, this clone turned up a few times. The V and J genes are TRBV18 and TRBJ1-1; TRBD1 is a possible D gene (5 bases). The germline V gene encodes CDR1 KGHSH and CDR2 LQKENI. V gave up 3 bases and J gave up 6 bases, with 8 bases separating them. This CDR3 has 12 amino acids. As DNA, the CDR3 is TGTGCCAGCTCACCCGGGACTTCTGAAGCTTTCTTT. Its protein product is CASSPGTSEAFF.

The chain recombines TRBV14 with TRBJ1-1; TRBD1 is a possible D gene (6 bases). Trimming took 2 bases from V and 5 from J, leaving 15 bases between them. The CDR3 contains 15 residues. Germline CDR1 SGHDN, CDR2 FVKESK. Here the CDR3 DNA reads TGTGCCAGCAGCCAATTTGGGGGCGTGGGAACTGAAGCTTTCTTT. Translated, it gives CASSQFGGVGTEAFF.

There are a few counts of this clone. J is TRBJ1-3 and V is TRBV7-9, with no clear D. CDR1 and CDR2 (germline): SEHNR, FQNEAQ (reference sequence). The CDR3 runs to 16 residues. Trimming stripped 1 base from V and 4 bases from J, with 14 bases between. CDR3 nucleotide sequence: TGTGCCAGCAGCTTAGAGTTGGGAGTGCGGGGAAACACCATATATTTT. Translated, it gives CASSLELGVRGNTIYF.

This clone has only a few counts. Within the sample, other DNA sequences also encode this same CDR3. V gene TRBV30 combines with J gene TRBJ1-2, with 9 nucleotides matching TRBD1. CDR1 and CDR2 (germline): GTSNPN, SVGIG (reference sequence). The CDR3 is 13 amino acids. Trimming took 3 bases from V and 4 from J; bases not matched to a gene: 3. The CDR3 sequence is CAWSTGQGYGYTF. The CDR3 nucleotides read TGTGCCTGGAGCACGGGACAGGGCTATGGCTACACCTTC.

J is TRBJ1-5 and V is TRBV7-6; TRBD1 is a possible D gene (5 bases). V lost 5 bases to trimming and J lost 5 bases, with 16 bases between them. The CDR3 runs to 15 residues. CDR1 and CDR2 from the germline V gene are SGHVS and FNYEAQ. In DNA form, the CDR3 reads TGTGCCAGCAGCGAGGACACAAGCCTTGATCAGCCCCAGCATTTT. Translated, it gives CASSEDTSLDQPQHF. The full variable domain, completed using reference TRBV7-6 and TRBJ1-5, is GAGVSQSPRYKVTKRGQDVALRCDPISGHVSLYWYRQALGQGPEFLTYFNYEAQQDKSGLPNDRFSAERPEGSISTLTIQRTEQRDSAMYRCASSEDTSLDQPQHFGDGTRLSIL.

The chain has TRBV5-1 and TRBJ1-1, with D tentatively TRBD1 (6 bases). Germline V gives CDR1 SGHRS, CDR2 YFSETQ. Trimming stripped 4 bases from V and 3 bases from J, with 10 bases between. The CDR3 spans 13 residues. CDR3 nucleotide sequence: TGCGCCAGCAGCCTGGGGGCCGACACTGAAGCTTTCTTT. Translating gives CASSLGADTEAFF.

V and J are TRBV9 and TRBJ2-1; weak D call: TRBD2 (6 bases). Germline CDR1 is SGDLS and CDR2 is YYNGEE. Trimming took off 3 bases at V and 4 bases at J, with 8 bases between the two ends. This CDR3 has 13 residues. The DNA for the CDR3 is TGTGCCAGCAGCGAGACTAGGTACAATGAGCAGTTCTTC. Protein product: CASSETRYNEQFF.

The chain uses TRBV19 and TRBJ1-1; D gene unclear. The germline CDR1 and CDR2 sequences are LNHDA and SQIVND (reference sequence). Trimming cost V 5 bases and J 0 bases, with 13 bases left between them. The CDR3 sequence is 15 residues long. The CDR3 DNA reads TGTGCCAGTAGTGTGATGGGCGGGATGAACACTGAAGCTTTCTTT. Translation gives CASSVMGGMNTEAFF.

The chain is built from TRBV6-5 and TRBJ2-2; D is unclear. Germline CDR1 reads MNHEY; CDR2 reads SVGAGI. Trimming pared 6 bases from V and 4 bases from J, leaving 6 bases between. The CDR3 is made up of 12 amino acids. CDR3 loop: CASSLGTGELFF. The CDR3 region has the DNA TGTGCCAGCAGCCTCGGCACCGGGGAGCTGTTTTTT.

The chain joins TRBV19 to TRBJ2-7; 8 bases map to TRBD1. The CDR3 consists of 13 residues. The J segment lost 5 bases and the V segment lost 9 bases, leaving 9 bases of the junction unmatched. CDR1 and CDR2 from the germline V gene are LNHDA and SQIVND (reference sequence). The CDR3 sequence: CASCQGALDEQYF. In DNA, the CDR3 is TGTGCCAGCTGCCAGGGGGCGCTTGACGAGCAGTACTTC.

The CDR3 here is CATSRGGQGASGGQPQHF. CDR3 nucleotides: TGTGCCACCAGCAGAGGGGGGCAGGGGGCAAGCGGTGGTCAGCCCCAGCATTTT. The genes are TRBV15 and TRBJ1-5, with 8 bases fitting TRBD1. The junction had 14 bases not matched to a gene; V was cut back by 1 base and J by 6 bases. CDR1 LNHNV and CDR2 YYDKDF come from the germline V gene (reference sequence). CDR3 length: 18 residues.

CDR3 nucleotides: TGTGCCAGCAGCTTAGGACAGAATAGCAATCAGCCCCAGCATTTT. Its translation: CASSLGQNSNQPQHF. This chain links TRBV7-2 with TRBJ1-5, with D tentatively TRBD1 (5 bases). Germline V gene lookup returns CDR1 SGHTA and CDR2 FQGNSA. The V end lost 1 base, the J end lost 0 bases, and 7 bases lay between the germline ends. The CDR3 extends over 15 amino acids. The full variable domain, completed using reference TRBV7-2 and TRBJ1-5, is GAGVSQSPSNKVTEKGKDVELRCDPISGHTALYWYRQSLGQGLEFLIYFQGNSAPDKSGLPSDRFSAERTGGSVSTLTIQRTQQEDSAVYLCASSLGQNSNQPQHFGDGTRLSIL.

The CDR3 bases are TGTGCCAGCAGCTTAGTGAGAGGCGGGGAGCTGTTTTTT. Protein sequence: CASSLVRGGELFF. The gene calls are TRBV7-2 and TRBJ2-2; D is uncertain. Trimming shortened V by 1 base and J by 7 bases, and 7 bases separated the two germline ends. Germline-derived CDR1 and CDR2 are SGHTA and FQGNSA. The CDR3 contains 13 residues.

The chain employs TRBV6-1 and TRBJ1-2; TRBD1 agrees at 7 bases. The CDR3 is 15 amino acids. Trimming took 7 bases from V and 1 from J; bases not matched to a gene: 9. Germline values: CDR1 MNHNS, CDR2 SASEGT. CDR3 sequence reads: CASIISQGFNYGYTF. The CDR3 DNA reads TGTGCCAGCATAATTTCACAGGGGTTTAACTATGGCTACACCTTC.

The chain is built from TRBV5-4 and TRBJ2-2; no definite D call. This CDR3 has 16 amino acids. CDR1 and CDR2 (germline): SGHNT, YYREEE (reference sequence). Trimming cost V 4 bases and J 2 bases, with 15 bases left between them. The CDR3 nucleotides read TGTGCCAGCAGCCCAGGCCAGAAACAAAACACCGGGGAGCTGTTTTTT. Translated, it gives CASSPGQKQNTGELFF.

CDR3 sequence: CASSQDQGQGPYGYTF. The CDR3 bases are TGTGCCAGCAGCCAAGATCAGGGACAGGGGCCCTATGGCTACACCTTC. V and J are TRBV4-2 and TRBJ1-2; 10 bases fit TRBD1. Germline loops: CDR1 LGHNA, CDR2 YNFKEQ. The ends lost 0 bases at V and 4 bases at J; junction bases unmatched: 5. This CDR3 region has 16 residues.

This clone occurred a few times. CDR3 sequence reads: CASSQDPVTDTQYF. Here the CDR3 DNA reads TGCGCCAGCAGCCAAGACCCCGTCACAGATACGCAGTATTTT. V gene TRBV4-1 combines with J gene TRBJ2-3; no clear D gene. The CDR3 is 14 amino acids. The V and J ends lost 0 bases and 2 bases respectively, with 6 bases between them. Germline CDR1 reads MGHRA; CDR2 reads YSYEKL.

This chain joins TRBV27 and TRBJ1-5; 10 bases match TRBD1. J lost 2 bases, V lost 8 bases, and 3 bases had no gene match. Germline CDR1 reads MNHEY; CDR2 reads SMNVEV (reference sequence). CDR3 length: 14 amino acids. The CDR3 protein is CASGTGVGNQPQHF. CDR3 in DNA: TGTGCCAGCGGGACAGGGGTGGGCAATCAGCCCCAGCATTTT.

This clone was seen once. The sample carries other DNA sequences with the same CDR3. The chain has TRBV5-1 and TRBJ1-1; D is unclear. Germline V gene lookup returns CDR1 SGHRS and CDR2 YFSETQ. Between the trimmed V and J ends, which lost 4 bases and 1 base, there was a span of 11 bases. The CDR3 runs 14 residues. The CDR3 DNA sequence: TGCGCCAGCAGCCTCGGTCGAGCGAACACTGAAGCTTTCTTT. This encodes CASSLGRANTEAFF.

V is TRBV18 and J is TRBJ2-4; D may be TRBD2 (6 bases). The CDR3 loop spans 13 amino acids. V gave up 3 bases and J gave up 8 bases, with 11 bases separating them. Germline V gene lookup returns CDR1 KGHSH and CDR2 LQKENI. CDR3 coding DNA: TGTGCCAGCTCACCTGTCGGGGGTGACATTCAGTACTTC. Its protein is CASSPVGGDIQYF. The whole variable domain, remainder taken from reference TRBV18 and TRBJ2-4, is NAGVMQNPRHLVRRRGQEARLRCSPMKGHSHVYWYRQLPEEGLKFMVYLQKENIIDESGMPKERFSAEFPKEGPSILRIQQVVRGDSAAYFCASSPVGGDIQYFGAGTRLSVL.

The gene calls are TRBV25-1 and TRBJ2-5, with 7 nucleotides matching TRBD1. J was trimmed by 1 base and V by 8 bases; bases with no gene match: 7. Germline V gene sequence: CDR1 MGHDK, CDR2 SYGVNS. This CDR3 is built from 14 residues. CDR3: CASGGTGAQETQYF. CDR3 DNA: TGTGCCAGCGGAGGCACAGGGGCCCAAGAGACCCAGTACTTC. Drawing the rest from reference TRBV25-1 and TRBJ2-5, the complete variable domain is EADIYQTPRYLVIGTGKKITLECSQTMGHDKMYWYQQDPGMELHLIHYSYGVNSTEKGDLSSESTVSRIRTEHFPLTLESARPSHTSQYLCASGGTGAQETQYFGPGTRLLVL.

Only a few counts were recorded for this clone. V gene TRBV7-9 combines with J gene TRBJ2-3; 7 nucleotides align to TRBD1. This CDR3 is built from 16 residues. V gave up 3 bases and J gave up 2 bases; unmatched junction bases: 8. Germline CDR1 reads SEHNR; CDR2 reads FQNEAQ (reference sequence). CDR3 residues: CASSFPGRGPTDTQYF. The DNA of the CDR3 is TGTGCCAGCAGCTTCCCGGGAAGGGGGCCCACAGATACGCAGTATTTT.

This clone was recorded a few times. The chain is built from TRBV30 and TRBJ2-5, with D unresolved. Per germline, CDR1 GTSNPN and CDR2 SVGIG (reference sequence). This CDR3 comprises 11 residues. Trimming pared 4 bases from V and 3 bases from J, leaving 6 bases between. The CDR3 protein is CAWMGEETQYF. CDR3 DNA sequence: TGTGCCTGGATGGGCGAAGAGACCCAGTACTTC.